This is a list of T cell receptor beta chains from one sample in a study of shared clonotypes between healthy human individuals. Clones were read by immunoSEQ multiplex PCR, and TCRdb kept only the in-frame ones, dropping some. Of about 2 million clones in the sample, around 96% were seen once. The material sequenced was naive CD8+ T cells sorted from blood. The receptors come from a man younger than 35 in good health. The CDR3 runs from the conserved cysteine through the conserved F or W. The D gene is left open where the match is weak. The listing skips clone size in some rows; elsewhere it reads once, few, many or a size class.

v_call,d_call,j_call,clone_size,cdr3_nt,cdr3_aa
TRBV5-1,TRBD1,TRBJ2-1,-,TGCGCCAGCAGCTCGGGACAGGGGGTCAAGGATGAGCAGTTCTTC,CASSSGQGVKDEQFF
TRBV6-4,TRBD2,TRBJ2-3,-,TGTGCCAGCAGTGACACAGGACTAGCAACAGATACGCAGTATTTT,CASSDTGLATDTQYF
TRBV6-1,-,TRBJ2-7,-,TGTGCCAGCAAAGACTACGAGCAGTACTTC,CASKDYEQYF
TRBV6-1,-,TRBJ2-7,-,TGTGCCAGCAGCTGGACGGATTCCTACGAGCAGTACTTC,CASSWTDSYEQYF
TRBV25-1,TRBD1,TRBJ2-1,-,TGTGCCAGCACGGGACAGGTCGGACCCTACAATGAGCAGTTCTTC,CASTGQVGPYNEQFF
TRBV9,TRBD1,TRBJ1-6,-,TGTGCCAGCAGCCCAGGGGGGGGCAGTTCACCCCTCCACTTT,CASSPGGGSSPLHF
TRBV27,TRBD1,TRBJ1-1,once,TGTGCCAGCAGTCTGCGACAGGGGGTTGAAACTGAAGCTTTCTTT,CASSLRQGVETEAFF
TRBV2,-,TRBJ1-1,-,TGTGCCAGCAGTTCCCTCGGGGGCGGCGACACTGAAGCTTTCTTT,CASSSLGGGDTEAFF
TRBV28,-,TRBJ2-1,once,TGTGCCAGCAGTTTCCGCGGGCCGGGCAATGAGCAGTTCTTC,CASSFRGPGNEQFF
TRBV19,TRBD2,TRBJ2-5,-,TGTGCCAGTAATGCGGGACTAGCGGGAGGGCCCGGAGAGACCCAGTACTTC,CASNAGLAGGPGETQYF
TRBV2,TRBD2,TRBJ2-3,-,TGTGCCAGCAATCCTGGAACTAGCGGGGGTCGACACACAGATACGCAGTATTTT,CASNPGTSGGRHTDTQYF
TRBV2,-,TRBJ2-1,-,TGTGCCAGCAGTTATCGGACGCCCTACAATGAGCAGTTCTTC,CASSYRTPYNEQFF
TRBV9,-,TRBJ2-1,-,TGTGCCAGCACTCCGTCTGATTACAATGAGCAGTTCTTC,CASTPSDYNEQFF
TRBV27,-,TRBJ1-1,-,TGTGCCAGCAGTTTATCACAGGTTCCCACTGAAGCTTTCTTT,CASSLSQVPTEAFF
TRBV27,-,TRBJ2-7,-,TGTGCCAGCAGTGCTCAAACGGAAGGCTACGAGCAGTACTTC,CASSAQTEGYEQYF
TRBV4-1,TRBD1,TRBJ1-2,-,TGCGCCAGCAGCCACCGAACCCTACCGGGACAGGGGCAATATGGCTACACCTTC,CASSHRTLPGQGQYGYTF
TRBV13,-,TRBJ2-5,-,TGTGCCAGCAGCCTAAATCCGGCCTCCCAAGAGACCCAGTACTTC,CASSLNPASQETQYF
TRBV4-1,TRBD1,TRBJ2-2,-,TGCGCCAGCAGCCAAGATACCGGACAGGGCACCGGGGAGCTGTTTTTT,CASSQDTGQGTGELFF
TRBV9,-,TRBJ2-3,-,TGTGCCAGCAGCGCCGGGACAATCCCTTACACAGATACGCAGTATTTT,CASSAGTIPYTDTQYF
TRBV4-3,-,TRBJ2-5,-,TGCGCCAGCAGCCAAGAGGAGTGGGGAGGAGAGACCCAGTACTTC,CASSQEEWGGETQYF
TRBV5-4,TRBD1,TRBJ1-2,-,TGTGCCAGCAGCTTGAGGACAGGGTTCAACTATGGCTACACCTTC,CASSLRTGFNYGYTF
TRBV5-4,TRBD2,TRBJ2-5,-,TGTGCCAGCAGCTCTCTTAGCGGGGACCCAACGGCCCAGTACTTC,CASSSLSGDPTAQYF
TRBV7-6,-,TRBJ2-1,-,TGTGCCAGCAGTCCCAGCTCCTACAATGAGCAGTTCTTC,CASSPSSYNEQFF
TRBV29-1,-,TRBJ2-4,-,TGCAGCGTTAGCGGTTACAAAAACATTCAGTACTTC,CSVSGYKNIQYF
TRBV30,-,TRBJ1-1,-,TGTGCCTGGAGTAGTTCTACTGAAGCTTTCTTT,CAWSSSTEAFF
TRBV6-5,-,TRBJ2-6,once,TGTGCCACCGTCAATCCTGGGGCCAACGTCCTGACTTTC,CATVNPGANVLTF
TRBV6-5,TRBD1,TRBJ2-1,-,TGTGCCAGCTCGGACAGGGGCCCCGAGCAGTTCTTC,CASSDRGPEQFF
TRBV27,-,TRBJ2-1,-,TGTGCCAGCAGTTTCGGGGTCAATGAGCAGTTCTTC,CASSFGVNEQFF
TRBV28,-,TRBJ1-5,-,TGTGCCAGCCGGTACGGAAGGGGCAGATATAGCAATCAGCCCCAGCATTTT,CASRYGRGRYSNQPQHF
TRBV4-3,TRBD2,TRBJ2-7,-,TGCGCCAGCAGCCTTACCAGGACTAGCGGGGCCGACTACGAGCAGTACTTC,CASSLTRTSGADYEQYF
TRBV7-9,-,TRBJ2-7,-,TGTGCCAGCAGCTTAGTCGAATCTGGAACCTACGAGCAGTACTTC,CASSLVESGTYEQYF
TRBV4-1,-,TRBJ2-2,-,TGCGCCAGCAGCCAACATTTGGGGACCGGGGAGCTGTTTTTT,CASSQHLGTGELFF
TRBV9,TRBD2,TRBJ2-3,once,TGTGCCAGCGGATACCCGGGACTAGCGGCCCGGGGGGATACGCAGTATTTT,CASGYPGLAARGDTQYF
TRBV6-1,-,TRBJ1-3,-,TGTGCCAGCAGTGAAGGCCAAGGACCCGGAAACACCATATATTTT,CASSEGQGPGNTIYF
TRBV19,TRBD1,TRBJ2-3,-,TGTGCCAGTAGTCTAGGGACAGGAAACACAGATACGCAGTATTTT,CASSLGTGNTDTQYF
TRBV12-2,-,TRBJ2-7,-,TGTGCAAGTCGCGCGACCGGGACAGCTATAGACGAGCAGTACTTC,CASRATGTAIDEQYF
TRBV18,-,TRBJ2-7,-,TGTGCCAGCTCACCCAGTTTAAGCTACGAGCAGTACTTC,CASSPSLSYEQYF
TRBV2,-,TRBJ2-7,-,TGTGCCAGCAGTCTCACCTCAGGGACAATCCACGAGCAGTACTTC,CASSLTSGTIHEQYF
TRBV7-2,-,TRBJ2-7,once,TGTGCCAGCAGCTATTACCCGACTAGGGGCGAGCAGTACTTC,CASSYYPTRGEQYF
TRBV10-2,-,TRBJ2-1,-,TGCGCCAGCAGTGATCAGGGACCGACCTTATACGTGGGGGAGAGGTACAATGAGCAGTTCTTC,CASSDQGPTLYVGERYNEQFF
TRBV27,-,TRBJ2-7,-,TGTGCCAGCGGGCCGGGACACGCCTACGAGCAGTACTTC,CASGPGHAYEQYF
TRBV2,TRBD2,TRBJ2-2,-,TGTGCCAGCAGTGAAGCGGGACTAGCCGCCGCCACCGGGGAGCTGTTTTTT,CASSEAGLAAATGELFF
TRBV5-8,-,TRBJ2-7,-,TGTGCCAGCAGCTTGGGGGGGGCCCCCTACGAGCAGTACTTC,CASSLGGAPYEQYF